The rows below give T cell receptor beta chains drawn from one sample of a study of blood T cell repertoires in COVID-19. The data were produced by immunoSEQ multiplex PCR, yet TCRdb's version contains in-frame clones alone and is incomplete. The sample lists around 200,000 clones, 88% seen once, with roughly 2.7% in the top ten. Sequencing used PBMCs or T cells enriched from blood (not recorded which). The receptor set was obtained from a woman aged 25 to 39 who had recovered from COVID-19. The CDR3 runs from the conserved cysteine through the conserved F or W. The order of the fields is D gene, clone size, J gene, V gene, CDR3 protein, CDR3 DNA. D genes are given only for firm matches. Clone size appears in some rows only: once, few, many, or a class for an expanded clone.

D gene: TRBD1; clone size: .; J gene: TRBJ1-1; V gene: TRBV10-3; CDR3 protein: CAISESARGFAEAFF; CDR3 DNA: TGTGCCATCAGTGAGTCGGCCAGGGGGTTCGCTGAAGCTTTCTTT
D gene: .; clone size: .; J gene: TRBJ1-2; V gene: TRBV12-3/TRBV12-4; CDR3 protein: CASSFEGNYGYTF; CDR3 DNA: TGTGCCAGCAGTTTCGAGGGTAACTATGGCTACACCTTC
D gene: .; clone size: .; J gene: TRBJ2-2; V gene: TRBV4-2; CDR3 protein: CASRDKGAGELFF; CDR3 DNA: TGTGCCAGCAGGGACAAGGGTGCCGGGGAGCTGTTTTTT
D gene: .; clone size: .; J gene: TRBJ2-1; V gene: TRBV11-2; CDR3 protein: CASSFSSDEQFF; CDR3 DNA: TGTGCCAGCAGCTTTTCTAGCGACGAGCAGTTCTTC
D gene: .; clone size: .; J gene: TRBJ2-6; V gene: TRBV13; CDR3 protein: CASSSPGAGANVLTF; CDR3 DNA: TGTGCCAGCAGCTCCCCGGGGGCTGGGGCCAACGTCCTGACTTTC
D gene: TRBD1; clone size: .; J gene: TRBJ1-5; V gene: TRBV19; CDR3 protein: CASSTGAQQPQHF; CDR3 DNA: TGTGCCAGTAGCACAGGGGCCCAACAGCCCCAGCATTTT
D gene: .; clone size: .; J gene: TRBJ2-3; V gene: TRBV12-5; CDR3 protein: CASGLVLGRGTDTQYF; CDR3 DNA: TGTGCTAGTGGTTTGGTACTCGGGCGGGGCACAGATACGCAGTATTTT
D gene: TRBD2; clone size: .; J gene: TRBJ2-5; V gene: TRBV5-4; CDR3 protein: CASSLVSGNQETQYF; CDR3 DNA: TGTGCCAGCAGCTTGGTTAGCGGGAACCAAGAGACCCAGTACTTC
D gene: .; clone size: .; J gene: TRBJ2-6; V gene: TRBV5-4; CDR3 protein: CASSLVGGASGANVLTF; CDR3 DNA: TGTGCCAGCAGCTTGGTTGGGGGGGCCTCTGGGGCCAACGTCCTGACTTTC
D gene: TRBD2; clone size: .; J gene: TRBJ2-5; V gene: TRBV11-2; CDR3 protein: CASSSGLAGAGETQYF; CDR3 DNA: TGTGCCAGCAGCTCGGGACTAGCGGGGGCAGGCGAGACCCAGTACTTC
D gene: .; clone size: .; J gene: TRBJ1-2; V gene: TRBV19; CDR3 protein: CASSIIGDTYGYTF; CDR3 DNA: TGTGCCAGTAGTATAATAGGGGACACCTATGGCTACACCTTC
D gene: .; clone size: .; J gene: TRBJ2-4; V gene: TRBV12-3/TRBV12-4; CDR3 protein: CASSLFTKNIQYF; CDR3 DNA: TGTGCCAGCAGTTTGTTTACCAAAAACATTCAGTACTTC
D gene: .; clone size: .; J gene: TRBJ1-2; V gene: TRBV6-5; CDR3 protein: CASGQGIYGYTF; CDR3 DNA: TGTGCCAGCGGCCAGGGGATTTATGGCTACACCTTC
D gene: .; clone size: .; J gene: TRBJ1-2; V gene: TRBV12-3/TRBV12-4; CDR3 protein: CASSSQGYGYTF; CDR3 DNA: TGTGCCAGCAGTTCCCAGGGGTATGGCTACACCTTC
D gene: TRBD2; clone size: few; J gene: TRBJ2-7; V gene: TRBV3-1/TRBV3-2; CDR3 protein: CASSRSSGGRLYEQYF; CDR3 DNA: TGTGCCAGCAGCCGAAGTAGCGGGGGGCGTCTCTACGAGCAGTACTTC
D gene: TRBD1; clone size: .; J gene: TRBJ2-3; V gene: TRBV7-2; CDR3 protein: CASSLGTEHTQYF; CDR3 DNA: TGTGCCAGCAGCTTGGGGACAGAACATACGCAGTATTTT
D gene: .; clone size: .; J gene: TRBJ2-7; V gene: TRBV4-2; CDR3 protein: CASSHDGQHYEQYF; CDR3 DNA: TGTGCCAGCAGCCATGACGGACAGCATTACGAGCAGTACTTC
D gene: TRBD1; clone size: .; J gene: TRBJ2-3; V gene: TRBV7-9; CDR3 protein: CASSGQGRADTQYF; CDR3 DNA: TGTGCCAGTAGTGGACAGGGCAGAGCAGATACGCAGTATTTT
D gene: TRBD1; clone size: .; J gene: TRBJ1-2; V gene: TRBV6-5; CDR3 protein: CASRDDRAKVYGYTF; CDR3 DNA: TGTGCCAGCAGGGATGACAGGGCTAAGGTCTATGGCTACACCTTC
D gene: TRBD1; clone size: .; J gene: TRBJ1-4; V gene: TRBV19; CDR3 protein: CASSIRRGNEKLFF; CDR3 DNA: TGTGCCAGTAGTATACGCAGGGGGAACGAAAAACTGTTTTTT
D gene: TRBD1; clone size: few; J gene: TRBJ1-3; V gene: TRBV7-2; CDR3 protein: CASSLFQGVNTIYF; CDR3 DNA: TGTGCCAGCAGCTTATTCCAGGGGGTAAACACCATATATTTT
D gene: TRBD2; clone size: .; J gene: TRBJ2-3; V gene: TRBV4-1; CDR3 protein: CASSQSGLLAGVPSDTQYF; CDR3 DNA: TGCGCCAGCAGCCAATCGGGGCTGTTAGCGGGAGTTCCCTCGGATACGCAGTATTTT
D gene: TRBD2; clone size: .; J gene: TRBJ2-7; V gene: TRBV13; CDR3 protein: CASSLGRGAYEQYF; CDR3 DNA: TGTGCCAGCAGCTTAGGGCGGGGGGCCTACGAGCAGTACTTC
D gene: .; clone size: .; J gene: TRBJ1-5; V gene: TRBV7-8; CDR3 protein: CASSAYSLVNQPQHF; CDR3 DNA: TGTGCCAGCAGCGCCTACAGTCTGGTCAATCAGCCCCAGCATTTT
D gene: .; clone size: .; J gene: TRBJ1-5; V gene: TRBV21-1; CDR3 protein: CASSLQAGGPNQPQHF; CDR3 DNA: TGTGCCAGCAGCCTACAGGCAGGGGGCCCCAATCAGCCCCAGCATTTT
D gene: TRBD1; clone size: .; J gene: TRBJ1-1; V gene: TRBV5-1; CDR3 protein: CASSSWPDRGTTEAFF; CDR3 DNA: TGCGCCAGCAGCTCGTGGCCGGACAGGGGTACCACTGAAGCTTTCTTT
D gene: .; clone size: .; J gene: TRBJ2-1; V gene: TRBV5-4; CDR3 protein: CASSLQGYNEQFF; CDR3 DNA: TGTGCCAGCAGTTTGCAGGGCTACAATGAGCAGTTCTTC
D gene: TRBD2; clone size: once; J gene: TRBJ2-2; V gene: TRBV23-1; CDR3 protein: CASSRREGTNTGELFF; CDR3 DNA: TGCGCCAGCAGCAGGAGGGAGGGGACGAACACCGGGGAGCTGTTTTTT
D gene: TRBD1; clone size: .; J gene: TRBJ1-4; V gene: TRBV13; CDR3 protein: CASSQTGAKNEKLFF; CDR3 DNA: TGTGCCAGCAGCCAGACAGGGGCAAAAAATGAAAAACTGTTTTTT
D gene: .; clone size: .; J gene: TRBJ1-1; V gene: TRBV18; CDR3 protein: CASSPQWPNTEAFF; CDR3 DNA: TGTGCCAGCTCACCACAATGGCCGAACACTGAAGCTTTCTTT
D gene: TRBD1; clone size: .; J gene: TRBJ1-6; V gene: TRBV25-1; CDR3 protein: CASSEGQGNSPLHF; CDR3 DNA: TGTGCCAGCAGTGAGGGACAGGGGAATTCACCCCTCCACTTT
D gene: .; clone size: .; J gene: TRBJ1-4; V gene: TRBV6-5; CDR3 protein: CASRTGLGTEKLFF; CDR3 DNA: TGTGCCAGCAGAACAGGGTTAGGGACTGAAAAACTGTTTTTT